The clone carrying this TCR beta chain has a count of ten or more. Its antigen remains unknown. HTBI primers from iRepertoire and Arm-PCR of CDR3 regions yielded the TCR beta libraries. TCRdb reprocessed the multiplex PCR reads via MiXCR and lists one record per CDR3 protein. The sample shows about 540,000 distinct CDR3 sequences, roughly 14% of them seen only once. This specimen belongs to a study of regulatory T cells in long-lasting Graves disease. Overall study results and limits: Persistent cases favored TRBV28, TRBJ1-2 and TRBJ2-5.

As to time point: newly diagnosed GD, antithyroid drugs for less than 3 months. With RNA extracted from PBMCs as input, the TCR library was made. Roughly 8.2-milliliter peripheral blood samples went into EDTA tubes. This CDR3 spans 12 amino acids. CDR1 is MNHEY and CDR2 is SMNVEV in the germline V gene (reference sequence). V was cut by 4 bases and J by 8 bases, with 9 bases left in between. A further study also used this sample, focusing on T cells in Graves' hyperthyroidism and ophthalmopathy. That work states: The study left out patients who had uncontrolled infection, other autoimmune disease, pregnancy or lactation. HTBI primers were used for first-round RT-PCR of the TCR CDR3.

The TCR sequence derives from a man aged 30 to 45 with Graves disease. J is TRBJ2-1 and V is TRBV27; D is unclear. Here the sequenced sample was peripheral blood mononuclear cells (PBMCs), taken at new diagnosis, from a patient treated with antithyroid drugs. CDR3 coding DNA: TGTGCCAGCAGTTCAAGTCGGCATGAGCAGTTCTTC. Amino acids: CASSSSRHEQFF.